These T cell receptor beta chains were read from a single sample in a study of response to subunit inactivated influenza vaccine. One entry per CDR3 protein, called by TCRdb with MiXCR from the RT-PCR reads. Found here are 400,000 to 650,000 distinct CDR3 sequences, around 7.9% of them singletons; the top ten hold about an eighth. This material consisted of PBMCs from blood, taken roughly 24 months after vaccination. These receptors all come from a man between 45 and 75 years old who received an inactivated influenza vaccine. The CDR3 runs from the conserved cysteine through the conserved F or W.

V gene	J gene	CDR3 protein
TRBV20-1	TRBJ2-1	CSASHGTAYNEQFF
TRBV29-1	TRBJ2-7	CSVVAGSLYEQYF
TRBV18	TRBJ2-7	CASSPLAEKSYEQYF
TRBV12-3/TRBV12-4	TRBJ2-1	CASKPRSGSGNEQFF
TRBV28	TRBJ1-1	CASSTFGQVGEAFF
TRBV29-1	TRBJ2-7	CSVGFQARVVYEQYF
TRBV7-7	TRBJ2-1	CASSSRSGEQFF
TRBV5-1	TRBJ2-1	CASSPGDTLSYNEQFF
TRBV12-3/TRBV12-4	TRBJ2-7	CASSPRGVHYEQYF
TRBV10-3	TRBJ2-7	CAISGTGTGGAGEQYF
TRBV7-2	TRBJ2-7	CASSASGGAYEQYF
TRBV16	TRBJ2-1	CASSQFGTSGRARFIEQFF
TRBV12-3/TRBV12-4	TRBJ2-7	CASTRDRVEQYF
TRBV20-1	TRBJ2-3	CSARLAGDVDTQYF
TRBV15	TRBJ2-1	CATSKGMFYNEQFF
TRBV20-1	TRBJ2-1	CSARDPRLASGNEQFF
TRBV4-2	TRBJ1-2	CASSQEGVSVYGYTF
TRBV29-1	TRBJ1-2	CSVWGSGGYTF
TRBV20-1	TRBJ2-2	CSASSGAVTGELFF
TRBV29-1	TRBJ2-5	CSVRGQTEETQYF
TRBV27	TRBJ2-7	CASSRLPLAAPPYEQYF
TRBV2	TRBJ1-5	CASSEALGGSGNQLQHF
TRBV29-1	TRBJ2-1	CSVNSGRDWNEQFF
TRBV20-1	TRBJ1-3	CSARVPGLRSGNTIYF
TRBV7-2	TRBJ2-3	CASSVVPITDTQYF
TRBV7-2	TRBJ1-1	CASSPNRATEAFF
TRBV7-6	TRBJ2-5	CASSPHGLAGQETQYF
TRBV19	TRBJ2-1	CASSITAKGAYNEQFF
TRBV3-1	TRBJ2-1	CASSQTPFHNEQFF
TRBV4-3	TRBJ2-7	CASSQDPGQGVQQYF
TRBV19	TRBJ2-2	CASSMGLNTGELFF
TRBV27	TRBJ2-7	CASSLRPYYEQYF
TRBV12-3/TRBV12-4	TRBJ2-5	CASSSSGPIKETQYF
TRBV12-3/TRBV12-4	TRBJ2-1	CASSFIHRDEQFF
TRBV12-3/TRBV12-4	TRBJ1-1	CASRDTVNTEAFF
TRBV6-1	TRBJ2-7	CASRDGDRTSYEQYF
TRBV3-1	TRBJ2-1	CASSQGTSGRIDEQFF
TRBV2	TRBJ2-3	CASSSPGRTSTDTQYF
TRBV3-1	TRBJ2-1	CASSRGTSGSFTYNEQFF
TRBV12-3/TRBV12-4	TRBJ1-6	CASSLGAENSPLHF
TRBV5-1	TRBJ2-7	CASSLSQGEQYF
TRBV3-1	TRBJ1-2	CASSQERTGRPRYTF
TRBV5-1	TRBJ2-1	CASSLGGGRAVVEQFF
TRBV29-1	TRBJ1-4	CSVARGPGIGEKLFF
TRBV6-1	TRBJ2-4	CASSASLQAKNIQYF
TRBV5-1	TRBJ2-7	CASSWEFPGQGGGEQYF
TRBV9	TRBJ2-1	CASSSGGSINEQFF
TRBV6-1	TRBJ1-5	CASSEKGNQPQHF
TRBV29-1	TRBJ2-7	CSVDGQGYEQYF
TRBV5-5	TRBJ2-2	CASSPRATNTGELFF
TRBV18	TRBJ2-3	CASSPGGERAQYF
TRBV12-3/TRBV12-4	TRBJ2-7	CASSSPGSYEQYF